One T cell receptor (beta chain) is described in this entry. Its cognate antigen is unknown. The sample belongs to a study of shared clonotypes between healthy human individuals. Study-level results: Donors were few, which limited the genetic and exposure-history diversity represented.

Some clones are missing from TCRdb's copy, which holds only in-frame ones; the method was immunoSEQ multiplex PCR. Of roughly 2.4 million clones in the sample, 90% to 96% were seen once. The CDR3 spans 14 residues. The V gene's germline CDR1 is SQVTM and CDR2 ANQGSEA. Trimming left V 0 bases short and J 0 bases short, with 9 bases between. The chain recombines TRBV29-1 with TRBJ2-7; D possibly corresponds to TRBD1 (5 bases). Sequencing was performed on naive CD4+ T cells sorted from blood. Subset indicated: CD45RA+ positively selected. This receptor was identified in a man between 18 and 29 years old in good health. The CDR3 bases are TGCAGCGTTGAAGATCTTGACAGCTCCTACGAGCAGTACTTC. This encodes CSVEDLDSSYEQYF.